The 25 T cell receptor beta chains listed next were all sequenced from one sample in a study of early T cells in non-severe SARS-CoV-2 infection. TCRdb reprocessed the 5' RACE reads via MiXCR and lists one record per CDR3 protein. The sample records about 56,000 distinct CDR3 sequences, approximately 15% being singletons. The source was whole blood, collected at baseline. The origin of the receptors is an adult who was a healthcare worker with PCR-confirmed SARS-CoV-2 infection or an uninfected control (not recorded which).

This clonotype has a handful of counts. This sequence joins TRBV3-1 and TRBJ2-7, with D possibly TRBD2 on 5 matching bases. CDR1 is LGHDT and CDR2 is YNNKEL in the germline V gene (reference sequence). With 0 bases removed from V and 2 bases from J, the gap between germline ends came to 8 bases. The CDR3 runs 14 residues. The CDR3 region is CASSQDQLAYEQYF. In nucleotides, the CDR3 is TGTGCCAGCAGCCAAGATCAACTAGCCTACGAGCAGTACTTC.

This clonotype was seen a few times. The V and J genes are TRBV2 and TRBJ1-2; D unresolved. The CDR3 runs 13 residues. V dropped 4 bases and J dropped 4 bases, with 10 bases sitting between them. Per germline, CDR1 SNHLY and CDR2 FYNNEI. CDR3 in amino acids: CASSVGEGYGYTF. The CDR3 DNA follows: TGTGCCAGCAGTGTTGGGGAGGGCTATGGCTACACCTTC.

The V and J genes are TRBV7-3 and TRBJ2-1, with D perhaps TRBD1 (6 bases). V lost 2 bases and J lost 6, with 17 bases in between. The CDR3 totals 16 residues. Per germline, CDR1 SGHTA and CDR2 FQGTGA. As DNA, the CDR3 is TGTGCCAGCAGCTTACGCGCAGGGGCGTCGGGCAATGAGCAGTTCTTC. This gives the protein CASSLRAGASGNEQFF.

The V call is TRBV20-1, the J call TRBJ1-2, with 7 bases fitting TRBD1. In germline, CDR1 is DFQATT, CDR2 SNEGSKA (reference sequence). Losses at the gene ends were 2 bases for V and 4 bases for J; bases not matched to a gene: 13. The CDR3 consists of 16 residues. The CDR3 sequence is CSARLRSGQAGYGYTF. CDR3 coding DNA: TGCAGTGCTAGATTACGATCTGGACAGGCAGGCTATGGCTACACCTTC.

This clonotype has just a few counts. The chain is built from TRBV5-4 and TRBJ1-1; D call uncertain. V gave up 0 bases and J gave up 2 bases, with 5 bases separating them. This CDR3 has 13 amino acids. The germline gives CDR1 SGHNT, CDR2 YYREEE (reference sequence). CDR3 region: CASSLAENTEAFF. The DNA for the CDR3 is TGTGCCAGCAGCTTGGCGGAAAACACTGAAGCTTTCTTT.

This clonotype appeared a few times. V is TRBV20-1 and J is TRBJ1-2; D is uncertain. The CDR3 runs 12 residues. From germline, CDR1 is DFQATT and CDR2 SNEGSKA (reference sequence). V was cut by 3 bases and J by 4 bases, with 9 bases left in between. The chain's CDR3 is CSARRPSYGYTF. CDR3 nucleotides: TGCAGTGCTAGGAGGCCGAGCTATGGCTACACCTTC.

This clonotype was counted a single time. This rearrangement joins TRBV10-3 to TRBJ2-7; D remains unclear. This CDR3 is 12 amino acids long. In germline, CDR1 is ENHRY, CDR2 SYGVKD. V was cut by 4 bases and J by 3 bases, with 7 bases left in between. The CDR3 spells CAISGSNYEQYF. CDR3 DNA sequence: TGTGCCATCAGTGGCTCGAACTACGAGCAGTACTTC.

This clonotype appeared many times. This chain links TRBV30 with TRBJ1-2; D remains ambiguous. The V gene's germline CDR1 is GTSNPN and CDR2 SVGIG (reference sequence). The CDR3 is made up of 10 amino acids. Between the trimmed V and J ends, which lost 3 bases and 8 bases, there was a span of 7 bases. CDR3 loop: CAWRRGGYTF. CDR3 DNA: TGTGCCTGGAGGCGTGGGGGCTACACCTTC.

On this clonotype: The junction shows a germline mismatch at one end, possibly a read error. The V and J genes are TRBV7-2 and TRBJ2-1, with D maybe TRBD2 (6 bases). CDR3 length: 17 amino acids. CDR1 and CDR2 from the germline V gene are SGHTA and FQGNSA. CDR3 sequence: CASSLVGAGTSSNEQFF. CDR3 sequence (DNA): TGTGCCAGCAGCTTGGTTGGGGCCGGGACTTCCTCCAATGAGCAGTTCTTC.

The V call is TRBV25-1, the J call TRBJ2-3; D is uncertain. Germline V gene sequence: CDR1 MGHDK, CDR2 SYGVNS. Trimming took 4 bases from V and 0 from J, leaving 8 bases between them. The CDR3 spans 14 residues. CDR3 loop: CASSVGASTDTQYF. The CDR3 bases are TGTGCCAGCAGTGTTGGAGCTAGCACAGATACGCAGTATTTT.

The chain uses TRBV6-5 and TRBJ2-1, with D possibly TRBD1 on 6 matching bases. CDR1 is MNHEY and CDR2 is SVGAGI in the germline V gene. Trimming removed 4 bases from V and 1 base from J, with 17 bases in between. This CDR3 comprises 17 residues. DNA of the CDR3: TGTGCCAGCAGTTCGCGGACAGACGGAAAATCCTACAATGAGCAGTTCTTC. Its translation is CASSSRTDGKSYNEQFF.

This sequence joins TRBV9 and TRBJ1-3; D is undetermined. Germline CDR1 is SGDLS and CDR2 is YYNGEE. The V and J ends lost 2 bases and 0 bases respectively, with 9 bases between them. The CDR3 runs to 15 residues. The CDR3 protein is CASSVGGVSGNTIYF. The CDR3 DNA sequence: TGTGCCAGCAGCGTTGGCGGGGTCTCTGGAAACACCATATATTTT. The full variable domain, completed using reference TRBV9 and TRBJ1-3, is DSGVTQTPKHLITATGQRVTLRCSPRSGDLSVYWYQQSLDQGLQFLIQYYNGEERAKGNILERFSAQQFPDLHSELNLSSLELGDSALYFCASSVGGVSGNTIYFGEGSWLTVV.

The chain joins TRBV3-1 to TRBJ2-2; a weak D match, TRBD1 (5 bases). Per the germline V gene, CDR1 is LGHDT and CDR2 is YNNKEL (reference sequence). This CDR3 has 16 residues. Trimming removed 1 base from V and 5 bases from J, with 14 bases in between. The CDR3 here is CASSQAPGRGTGELFF. The DNA for the CDR3 is TGTGCCAGCAGCCAAGCCCCAGGGCGTGGAACCGGGGAGCTGTTTTTT. Complete variable domain (other parts from reference TRBV3-1 and TRBJ2-2): DTAVSQTPKYLVTQMGNDKSIKCEQNLGHDTMYWYKQDSKKFLKIMFSYNNKELIINETVPNRFSPKSPDKAHLNLHINSLELGDSAVYFCASSQAPGRGTGELFFGEGSRLTVL.

As for this clonotype: This may stem from a read error, because a much larger clone lies one nucleotide away. Without the conserved terminal phenylalanine or tryptophan, this CDR3 likely stems from a read error. The chain employs TRBV5-1 and TRBJ2-1; TRBD1 agrees at 7 bases. Losses at the gene ends were 0 bases for V and 4 bases for J; bases not matched to a gene: 1. Germline V gene data show CDR1 as SGHRS and CDR2 as YFSETQ. CDR3 length: 14 residues. As DNA, the CDR3 is TGCGCCAGCAGCTTGGGACAGGGTTACAATGAGCAGTTCTTA. This translates into CASSLGQGYNEQFL.

The chain carries TRBV4-1 and TRBJ2-7, with D perhaps TRBD1 (5 bases). The V gene lost 0 bases and the J gene lost 7 bases, with 19 bases spanning the gap. Looked up from germline, CDR1 is MGHRA and CDR2 is YSYEKL. This CDR3 spans 16 amino acids. The chain's CDR3 is CASSQDGAVLRTEQYF. The CDR3, as DNA: TGCGCCAGCAGCCAAGATGGGGCAGTATTACGGACGGAGCAGTACTTC.

The chain employs TRBV5-5 and TRBJ1-5; D might be TRBD1 (5 bases). The germline V gene has CDR1 SGHKS and CDR2 YYEKEE (reference sequence). The length of the CDR3 is 16 residues. The V and J ends lost 4 bases and 1 base respectively, with 15 bases between them. The CDR3, as DNA: TGTGCCAGCAGCGCCCAGGGAGGGATAAGCAATCAGCCCCAGCATTTT. Translating it yields CASSAQGGISNQPQHF.

J is TRBJ2-7 and V is TRBV11-2; 8 bases fit TRBD2. The CDR3 has 17 residues. Germline V lookup: CDR1 SGHAT, CDR2 FQNNGV. V dropped 2 bases and J dropped 4; count of bases not matched to a gene: 13. DNA of the CDR3: TGTGCCAGCAGCTTAAAACCTTTAGCGGGATCAGGTTACGAGCAGTACTTC. As protein: CASSLKPLAGSGYEQYF.

The chain couples TRBV20-1 to TRBJ1-4, with no clear D. There are 13 residues in the CDR3. The germline V gene encodes CDR1 DFQATT and CDR2 SNEGSKA (reference sequence). Trimming removed 6 bases at V and 5 bases at J, with 13 bases between. The CDR3 DNA reads as TGCAGTGCCCTAACAGAAAGCAATGAAAAACTGTTTTTT. Its protein product is CSALTESNEKLFF.

This clonotype came up many times. The rearrangement uses TRBV5-4 and TRBJ2-2, with 8 nucleotides matching TRBD2. The length of the CDR3 is 16 residues. Germline-derived CDR1 and CDR2 are SGHNT and YYREEE (reference sequence). Trimming removed 3 bases from V and 4 bases from J; junction bases left unmatched: 8. The CDR3 loop reads CASSYAGTRVTGELFF. The CDR3 coding sequence is TGTGCCAGCAGCTACGCCGGGACTAGAGTCACCGGGGAGCTGTTTTTT. The whole variable domain, filled in from reference TRBV5-4 and TRBJ2-2, reads ETGVTQSPTHLIKTRGQQVTLRCSSQSGHNTVSWYQQALGQGPQFIFQYYREEENGRGNFPPRFSGLQFPNYSSELNVNALELDDSALYLCASSYAGTRVTGELFFGEGSRLTVL.

This chain links TRBV2 with TRBJ2-1; D is uncertain. CDR3 length: 11 amino acids. The ends were cut back, 3 bases at V and 6 bases at J, with 3 bases in the middle. Germline values: CDR1 SNHLY, CDR2 FYNNEI. The CDR3 protein is CASSETNEQFF. The CDR3, as DNA: TGTGCCAGCAGTGAGACCAATGAGCAGTTCTTC. Together with reference TRBV2 and TRBJ2-1, the CDR3 gives the full variable domain: EPEVTQTPSHQVTQMGQEVILRCVPISNHLYFYWYRQILGQKVEFLVSFYNNEISEKSEIFDDQFSVERPDGSNFTLKIRSTKLEDSAMYFCASSETNEQFFGPGTRLTVL.

The chain is built from TRBV6-1 and TRBJ1-6; the D gene is possibly TRBD1 (6 bases). This CDR3 has 16 residues. The germline V gene encodes CDR1 MNHNS and CDR2 SASEGT. Trimming shortened V by 10 bases and J by 10 bases, and 26 bases separated the two germline ends. This CDR3 is CATWTPFRGLRSPLHF. In DNA, the CDR3 is TGTGCCACCTGGACCCCCTTCAGGGGCCTAAGGTCACCCCTCCACTTT.

The J gene is TRBJ2-4, the V gene TRBV20-1; TRBD1 matches at 9 bases. The V and J ends lost 0 bases and 7 bases, in that order; junction bases with no gene match: 1. This CDR3 has 13 residues. Germline CDR1 reads DFQATT; CDR2 reads SNEGSKA (reference sequence). The chain's CDR3 is CSARDGQGNIQYF. For the CDR3, the DNA is TGCAGTGCTAGAGATGGACAGGGGAACATTCAGTACTTC.

As DNA, the CDR3 is TGTGCCAGCACCAGGAGCGGCAATTTGAATGGCTACACCTTC. Its protein product is CASTRSGNLNGYTF. The V call is TRBV3-1, the J call TRBJ1-2; D is unresolved. Germline assignment: CDR1 LGHDT and CDR2 YNNKEL (reference sequence). The CDR3 runs 14 residues. Trimming took 7 bases from V and 6 from J, leaving 18 bases between them.

This clonotype was observed a few times. V is TRBV19 and J is TRBJ1-2; 7 bases fit TRBD1. The germline CDR1 and CDR2 sequences are LNHDA and SQIVND (reference sequence). J was trimmed by 3 bases and V by 3 bases; bases with no gene match: 4. The CDR3 has 14 residues. The CDR3 sequence: CASSIGTVHYGYTF. In nucleotides, the CDR3 is TGTGCCAGTAGTATTGGGACAGTGCACTATGGCTACACCTTC.

This clonotype appeared a few times. V is TRBV20-1 and J is TRBJ2-1; 7 bases align to TRBD2. Germline values: CDR1 DFQATT, CDR2 SNEGSKA (reference sequence). This CDR3 has 15 residues. Trimming cost V 5 bases and J 5 bases; bases outside gene matches: 12. CDR3 DNA sequence: TGCAGTGCTTTACGTCCTGGGGGACTAAACAATGAGCAGTTCTTC. Translated: CSALRPGGLNNEQFF.